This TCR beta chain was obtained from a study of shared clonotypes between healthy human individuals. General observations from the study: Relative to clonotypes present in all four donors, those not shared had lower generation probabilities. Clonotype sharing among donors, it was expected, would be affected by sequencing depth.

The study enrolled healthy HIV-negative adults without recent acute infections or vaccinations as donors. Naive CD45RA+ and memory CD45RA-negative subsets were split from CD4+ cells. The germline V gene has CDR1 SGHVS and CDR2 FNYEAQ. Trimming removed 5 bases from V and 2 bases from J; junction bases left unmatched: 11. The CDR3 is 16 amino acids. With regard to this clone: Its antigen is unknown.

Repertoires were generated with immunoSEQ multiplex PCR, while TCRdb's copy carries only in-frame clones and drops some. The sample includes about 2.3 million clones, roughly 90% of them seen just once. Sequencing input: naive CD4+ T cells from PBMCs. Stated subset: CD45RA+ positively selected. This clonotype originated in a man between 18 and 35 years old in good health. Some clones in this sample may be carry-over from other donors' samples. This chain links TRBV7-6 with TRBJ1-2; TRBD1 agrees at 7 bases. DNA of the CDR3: TGTGCCAGCAGCCGTAGCCCCGCACAGGGGAACTATGGCTACACCTTC. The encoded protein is CASSRSPAQGNYGYTF.